This entry lists 8 T cell receptor beta chains sequenced from one sample in a study of cytomegalovirus exposure and HLA in healthy donors. PCR employed 60 Vbeta and 13 Jbeta primers. Clones were sequenced by immunoSEQ multiplex PCR, and TCRdb holds only the in-frame ones, with some missing. The sample shows roughly 76,000 clones, 70% to 90% of them seen only once. The sample consisted of PBMCs. These receptors were taken from a woman aged 25 to 45 in good health and CMV-seronegative.

The chain is built from TRBV18 and TRBJ1-1, with D maybe TRBD1 (6 bases). V was cut by 3 bases and J by 9 bases, with 11 bases left in between. Germline V gene lookup returns CDR1 KGHSH and CDR2 LQKENI. The CDR3 length is 12 residues. CDR3 nucleotide sequence: TGTGCCAGCTCACCTCAGGGGACTAAAGCTTTCTTT. It is translated as CASSPQGTKAFF.

The V call is TRBV7-6, the J call TRBJ2-5; 7 bases align to TRBD2. V shed 4 bases and J 1 base; nucleotides not matched to a gene: 6. The CDR3 totals 15 residues. Germline V gene sequence: CDR1 SGHVS, CDR2 FNYEAQ. The CDR3 nucleotides read TGTGCCAGCAGCTCTGGGGGGGTCGCCCAAGAGACCCAGTACTTC. Amino acid sequence: CASSSGGVAQETQYF. Supplemented by reference TRBV7-6 and TRBJ2-5, the full variable domain reads GAGVSQSPRYKVTKRGQDVALRCDPISGHVSLYWYRQALGQGPEFLTYFNYEAQQDKSGLPNDRFSAERPEGSISTLTIQRTEQRDSAMYRCASSSGGVAQETQYFGPGTRLLVL.

This clone was seen once. The genes are TRBV18 and TRBJ2-7, with D possibly being TRBD1 (6 bases). The germline V gene encodes CDR1 KGHSH and CDR2 LQKENI. The V gene lost 5 bases and the J gene lost 0 bases, with 11 bases spanning the gap. This CDR3 is built from 14 residues. This chain's CDR3 is CASSAGTHSYEQYF. CDR3 DNA: TGTGCCAGCTCAGCCGGGACACACTCCTACGAGCAGTACTTC.

This chain connects TRBV21-1 to TRBJ2-7; TRBD1 is the table's D call and was not checked against the DNA. TRBV21-1 is a listed pseudogene. The CDR3 runs to 16 residues. The CDR3 DNA reads as TGTGCCAGCAGCAAAGGTAGGGGGCAGGACTCCTACGAGCAGTACTTC. Amino acid sequence: CASSKGRGQDSYEQYF.

The V and J genes are TRBV2 and TRBJ2-5, with D maybe TRBD1 (6 bases). Germline loops: CDR1 SNHLY, CDR2 FYNNEI. The V and J ends lost 10 bases and 5 bases respectively, with 14 bases between them. The CDR3 has 12 residues. The CDR3 DNA reads TGTGCCACCCCGGACAGTCTTGAGACCCAGTACTTC. Amino acids: CATPDSLETQYF.

This clone has only a few counts. This chain joins TRBV19 and TRBJ2-1; the match to TRBD1 covers 8 bases. CDR1 and CDR2 from the germline V gene are LNHDA and SQIVND (reference sequence). There are 15 residues in the CDR3. V was pared by 6 bases and J by 4 bases, with 8 bases of the junction left unmatched. The CDR3 region has the DNA TGTGCCAGTAGCCTGGGACAGGAACCTTACAATGAGCAGTTCTTC. It encodes CASSLGQEPYNEQFF. Combining the CDR3 with reference TRBV19 and TRBJ2-1 gives the whole variable domain DGGITQSPKYLFRKEGQNVTLSCEQNLNHDAMYWYRQDPGQGLRLIYYSQIVNDFQKGDIAEGYSVSREKKESFPLTVTSAQKNPTAFYLCASSLGQEPYNEQFFGPGTRLTVL.

The rearrangement uses TRBV19 and TRBJ1-6; D possibly corresponds to TRBD1 (6 bases). This CDR3 has 15 residues. V lost 5 bases, J lost 9 bases, and 17 bases lay in between. Germline loops: CDR1 LNHDA, CDR2 SQIVND (reference sequence). CDR3 sequence reads: CASSPLAGEGSPLHF. The CDR3 bases are TGTGCCAGTAGTCCCCTGGCAGGGGAGGGTTCACCCCTCCACTTT.

The chain combines TRBV19 with TRBJ1-2, with a possible D match to TRBD1 (5 bases). There are 12 residues in the CDR3. Deletions cut 6 bases from V and 4 bases from J, with 9 bases between. The V gene's germline CDR1 is LNHDA and CDR2 SQIVND (reference sequence). CDR3 sequence reads: CASSQGTYGYTF. The DNA of the CDR3 is TGTGCCAGTAGCCAGGGTACCTATGGCTACACCTTC.